Shown below are 27 T cell receptor beta chains from a single sample sequenced in a study of T cells in Graves' hyperthyroidism and ophthalmopathy (dated by TCRdb to about 2019). The method was multiplex PCR. For sequencing, an Illumina HiSeq 2000 was employed. TCR beta CDR3 regions were amplified from RNA transcripts. The first round of RT-PCR for the TCR CDR3 was performed with the HTBI primer set and the Qiagen OneStep RT-PCR kit. TCRdb reprocessing: public reads trimmed at Q25 with fastp, clones called with MiXCR, in-frame beta chains kept. A single entry per CDR3 protein holds the most common genes and DNA from its merged rows. This sample holds about 640,000 distinct CDR3 sequences; less than 25% were observed only once. The biggest ten clones account for roughly 30% of the sample. Sequencing input: blood. The receptors come from a man between 25 and 39 years old with Graves' ophthalmopathy.

The chain is built from TRBV20-1 and TRBJ2-1, with 11 bases identical to TRBD2. The V gene end was trimmed by 6 bases and the J gene end by 8 bases; junction bases not matched to a gene: 6. Germline CDR1 DFQATT, CDR2 SNEGSKA (reference sequence). The CDR3 loop spans 13 amino acids. The CDR3 region is CSAIAGGPHEQFF. The CDR3 DNA is TGCAGTGCAATAGCGGGAGGGCCACATGAGCAGTTCTTC.

Only a few counts were recorded for this clonotype. This chain connects TRBV30 to TRBJ2-2; no clear D. V lost 1 base, J lost 6 bases, and 9 bases lay in between. Germline assignment: CDR1 GTSNPN and CDR2 SVGIG (reference sequence). This CDR3 region has 13 residues. CDR3 loop: CAWSAWDAGELFF. The CDR3 DNA reads TGTGCCTGGAGTGCCTGGGATGCCGGGGAGCTGTTTTTT. The whole variable domain, remainder taken from reference TRBV30 and TRBJ2-2, is SQTIHQWPATLVQPVGSPLSLECTVEGTSNPNLYWYRQAAGRGLQLLFYSVGIGQISSEVPQNLSASRPQDRQFILSSKKLLLSDSGFYLCAWSAWDAGELFFGEGSRLTVL.

This clonotype was seen more than once but under ten times. The V call is TRBV5-1, the J call TRBJ2-3; D is unresolved. CDR1 SGHRS and CDR2 YFSETQ come from the germline V gene. The CDR3 is 16 residues long. V was trimmed by 0 bases and J by 2 bases, leaving 13 bases between them. CDR3 residues: CASSLEPATNTDTQYF. The CDR3 coding sequence is TGCGCCAGCAGCTTGGAACCCGCCACAAACACAGATACGCAGTATTTT.

The chain uses TRBV6-1 and TRBJ2-5; 13 bases line up with TRBD2. This CDR3 contains 17 residues. CDR1 and CDR2 (germline): MNHNS, SASEGT. The V and J ends lost 2 bases and 2 bases, in that order; junction bases with no gene match: 5. The CDR3, as DNA: TGTGCCAGCAGTGAAAAGGGACTAGCGGGACCGCAAGAGACCCAGTACTTC. Translating it yields CASSEKGLAGPQETQYF.

This clonotype was counted only a few times. This chain joins TRBV12-3 or TRBV12-4 and TRBJ2-1, with D perhaps matching TRBD2 (6 bases). The CDR3 sequence is 13 residues long. The ends were cut back, 2 bases at V and 9 bases at J, with 11 bases in the middle. The CDR3 DNA is TGTGCCAGCAGTTTAACTAGCAGCGGTGAGCAGTTCTTC. Translating it yields CASSLTSSGEQFF.

This clonotype has ten or more counts. The chain employs TRBV12-3 or TRBV12-4 and TRBJ2-3; D is tentatively TRBD1 or TRBD2 (6 bases each). The V end was cut by 7 bases, the J end by 2 bases, with 22 bases between. The CDR3 sequence is 17 residues long. The CDR3 nucleotides read TGTGCCAGCACCCCACCCAAGGACGGGGGCTACACAGATACGCAGTATTTT. It encodes CASTPPKDGGYTDTQYF.

This clonotype was found a few times. J is TRBJ1-2 and V is TRBV6-1, with 10 nucleotides matching TRBD1. CDR3 length: 16 residues. Losses at the gene ends were 1 base for V and 3 bases for J; bases not matched to a gene: 5. Germline V lookup: CDR1 MNHNS, CDR2 SASEGT. The CDR3 coding sequence is TGTGCCAGCAGTGAAGGACAGGGGGCGGGTTACTATGGCTACACCTTC. Its translation: CASSEGQGAGYYGYTF.

This clonotype was found many times. V and J are TRBV28 and TRBJ2-7, with 7 bases identical to TRBD1. This CDR3 spans 14 amino acids. V shed 5 bases, J shed 3 bases, and the junction held 7 bases outside the gene matches. Germline assignment: CDR1 MDHEN and CDR2 SYDVKM. Written as DNA, the CDR3 is TGTGCCAGCAGTCCCTCGGACAGGCGCTACGAGCAGTACTTC. This translates into CASSPSDRRYEQYF.

The gene calls are TRBV20-1 and TRBJ2-2; TRBD2 matches at 8 bases. This CDR3 is built from 15 residues. The germline CDR1 and CDR2 sequences are DFQATT and SNEGSKA (reference sequence). V was pared by 6 bases and J by 0 bases, with 6 bases of the junction left unmatched. The CDR3 coding sequence is TGCAGTGCGGGGGGGGGACTAGCGAACACCGGGGAGCTGTTTTTT. It encodes CSAGGGLANTGELFF.

This clonotype was counted between two and nine times. The chain is built from TRBV6-1 and TRBJ1-5; TRBD1 aligns across 9 bases. This CDR3 region has 16 residues. V was pared by 6 bases and J by 1 base, with 7 bases of the junction left unmatched. Germline assignment: CDR1 MNHNS and CDR2 SASEGT. CDR3 residues: CASRQQGAPSNQPQHF. The CDR3 DNA reads TGTGCCAGCAGGCAACAGGGGGCGCCGAGCAATCAGCCCCAGCATTTT.

This clonotype was detected only a few times. The genes are TRBV3-1 and TRBJ2-7; possibly TRBD2 for D (6 bases). Germline CDR1 LGHDT, CDR2 YNNKEL (reference sequence). The V end lost 3 bases, the J end lost 1 base, and 13 bases lay between the germline ends. CDR3 length: 15 residues. The DNA for the CDR3 is TGTGCCAGCAGCCAGGCTAGTGCGGGGTCCTACGAGCAGTACTTC. It specifies CASSQASAGSYEQYF.

V usage is TRBV18 and J usage is TRBJ2-3; unclear D gene. This CDR3 has 13 amino acids. The V and J ends lost 2 bases and 4 bases respectively, with 7 bases between them. Germline-derived CDR1 and CDR2 are KGHSH and LQKENI. For the CDR3, the DNA is TGTGCCAGCTCACCATTCTTGGCAGATACGCAGTATTTT. This sequence encodes CASSPFLADTQYF.

This chain links TRBV29-1 with TRBJ2-7; D might be TRBD1 (5 bases). CDR3 length: 15 amino acids. V lost 1 base, J lost 2 bases, and 15 bases lay in between. CDR1 and CDR2 from the germline V gene are SQVTM and ANQGSEA. The CDR3 loop is CSVEVVRVGAYEQYF. CDR3 bases: TGCAGCGTTGAAGTAGTAAGGGTAGGGGCCTACGAGCAGTACTTC.

This clonotype showed up many times. The chain combines TRBV20-1 with TRBJ2-3, with 12 positions matching TRBD2. There are 16 residues in the CDR3. Losses at the gene ends were 3 bases for V and 2 bases for J; bases not matched to a gene: 6. Germline CDR1 reads DFQATT; CDR2 reads SNEGSKA (reference sequence). DNA for the CDR3: TGCAGTGCTAGTCGACTAGCGGGAGCCTTCACAGATACGCAGTATTTT. Protein: CSASRLAGAFTDTQYF.

The CDR3 region is CASSQTGTGIYEQYF. In DNA, the CDR3 is TGTGCCAGCAGCCAAACCGGGACAGGGATCTACGAGCAGTACTTC. The chain recombines TRBV28 with TRBJ2-7; TRBD1 agrees at 9 bases. V dropped 6 bases and J dropped 3; count of bases not matched to a gene: 9. Germline CDR1 and CDR2: MDHEN and SYDVKM. CDR3 length: 15 amino acids.

This clonotype was picked up many times. The chain's CDR3 is CSASGPSYNEQFF. The CDR3 nucleotides are TGCAGTGCTAGCGGTCCGTCCTACAATGAGCAGTTCTTC. The chain uses TRBV20-1 and TRBJ2-1; no firm D call. Deletions cut 3 bases from V and 1 base from J, with 7 bases between. This CDR3 spans 13 amino acids. Looked up from germline, CDR1 is DFQATT and CDR2 is SNEGSKA (reference sequence).

This clonotype turned up a few times. This sequence joins TRBV3-1 and TRBJ2-3; D tentatively reads TRBD1 or TRBD2 (6 bases each). CDR3 size: 17 residues. Between the trimmed V and J ends, which lost 0 bases and 4 bases, there was a span of 17 bases. Per germline, CDR1 LGHDT and CDR2 YNNKEL (reference sequence). Here the CDR3 DNA reads TGTGCCAGCAGCCAAGAAGGGGGGCCAGCCCCCCCAGATACGCAGTATTTT. Translated, it gives CASSQEGGPAPPDTQYF.

This clonotype has only a few counts. The J gene is TRBJ2-1, the V gene TRBV18; D is possibly TRBD2 (5 bases). The V gene's germline CDR1 is KGHSH and CDR2 LQKENI. V was pared by 1 base and J by 5 bases, with 6 bases between. The CDR3 sequence is 13 residues long. The CDR3: CASSPQRHNEQFF. The CDR3 coding sequence is TGTGCCAGCTCACCACAGCGGCACAATGAGCAGTTCTTC.

The chain has TRBV20-1 and TRBJ1-2, with TRBD1 matching 7 bases. J lost 1 base, V lost 8 bases, and 10 bases had no gene match. CDR1 and CDR2 (germline): DFQATT, SNEGSKA (reference sequence). The CDR3 has 14 residues. The CDR3 region is CSSRGQRINYGYTF. CDR3 nucleotide sequence: TGCAGTTCCCGGGGACAGCGAATTAACTATGGCTACACCTTC.

CDR3 sequence reads: CASKEGGHNEKLFF. For the CDR3, the DNA is TGTGCCAGCAAAGAAGGGGGACACAATGAAAAACTGTTTTTT. The gene calls are TRBV28 and TRBJ1-4; perhaps TRBD1 as D (6 bases). V was clipped by 7 bases and J by 5 bases, with 14 bases between them. There are 14 residues in the CDR3. Germline CDR1 reads MDHEN; CDR2 reads SYDVKM.

This clonotype was seen more than once but under ten times. The chain recombines TRBV27 with TRBJ1-2; 7 bases agree with TRBD1. The CDR3 is 12 amino acids. Trimming at V came to 9 bases and at J to 6 bases, leaving 7 bases not matched to a gene. Germline V gene sequence: CDR1 MNHEY, CDR2 SMNVEV (reference sequence). This CDR3 is CASKTGMNGYTF. The DNA for the CDR3 is TGTGCCAGTAAGACAGGGATGAATGGCTACACCTTC.

In its sample, this clonotype was seen a few times. This sequence joins TRBV7-2 and TRBJ2-5, with D possibly matching TRBD2 (6 bases). The CDR3 has 14 amino acids. Trimming cost V 0 bases and J 3 bases, with 8 bases left between them. The V gene's germline CDR1 is SGHTA and CDR2 FQGNSA. CDR3 coding DNA: TGTGCCAGCAGCTTAGCTTGGGGGGAAGAGACCCAGTACTTC. It specifies CASSLAWGEETQYF.

The chain joins TRBV6-1 to TRBJ2-1; TRBD1 matches at 12 bases. The CDR3 consists of 18 residues. In germline, CDR1 is MNHNS, CDR2 SASEGT. J gave up 0 bases and V 5 bases, and 8 bases lay outside the gene matches. For the CDR3, the DNA is TGTGCCAGCAGTTCGGGACAGGGGGCCCAAAGCTCCTACAATGAGCAGTTCTTC. Translation: CASSSGQGAQSSYNEQFF.

This clonotype was recorded many times. The chain employs TRBV18 and TRBJ1-5; no clear D. Germline values: CDR1 KGHSH, CDR2 LQKENI. Trimming removed 2 bases at V and 5 bases at J, with 10 bases between. The CDR3 sequence is 14 residues long. The CDR3: CASSPKEGDQPQHF. In nucleotides, the CDR3 is TGTGCCAGCTCACCAAAGGAGGGAGATCAGCCCCAGCATTTT.

The chain uses TRBV4-2 and TRBJ2-1, with D possibly called TRBD1 or TRBD2 (5 bases each). Trimming shortened V by 1 base and J by 4 bases, and 14 bases separated the two germline ends. CDR3 length: 16 residues. Germline V gene data show CDR1 as LGHNA and CDR2 as YNFKEQ. The CDR3 protein is CASSQGGYPGYNEQFF. CDR3 DNA: TGTGCCAGCAGCCAAGGGGGCTATCCGGGATACAATGAGCAGTTCTTC.

CDR3 amino acids: CASALYNEQFF. DNA of the CDR3: TGTGCCAGCGCTCTCTACAATGAGCAGTTCTTC. The chain is built from TRBV28 and TRBJ2-1; D uncertain. Between the trimmed V and J ends, which lost 8 bases and 3 bases, there was a span of 5 bases. The CDR3 has 11 amino acids. Germline V gene sequence: CDR1 MDHEN, CDR2 SYDVKM.

This chain uses TRBV6-1 with TRBJ2-3; TRBD1 or TRBD2 may be the D gene (7 bases each). CDR3 size: 16 residues. Trimming took off 6 bases at V and 2 bases at J, with 18 bases between the two ends. From germline, CDR1 is MNHNS and CDR2 SASEGT. CDR3 sequence: CASSHAGGGPTDTQYF. As DNA, the CDR3 is TGTGCCAGCAGCCACGCAGGGGGGGGGCCCACAGATACGCAGTATTTT.